This TCR beta chain was observed in a study of regulatory dendritic cells for organ transplantation. Study findings and constraints: Naive CD4+ and CD8+ repertoires were highly diverse; memory CD8+ was most oligoclonal. The most alloreactive TCR clonotypes were found in resting memory CD8+ cells. Regulatory dendritic cells appeared to expand memory CD8+ clones less than mature ones.

With respect to this clone: Its antigen remains unknown.

The length of the CDR3 is 14 residues. The germline CDR1 and CDR2 sequences are MGHRA and YSYEKL. V lost 1 base to trimming and J lost 3 bases, with 10 bases between them. Data came from immunoSEQ multiplex PCR; TCRdb stores just in-frame clones and leaves some out. The data show 12,000 or so clones, around 62% seen once. Allogeneic regulatory or mature dendritic cells were co-cultured for 5 days with CFSE-labeled sorted T cells at 1:10. The chain is built from TRBV4-1 and TRBJ2-7; D may be TRBD2 (5 bases). The source is a human donor in good health. The source material was naive CD8+ T cells from blood cultured with dendritic cells. Subset indicated: CD45RA+ naive T cells. CDR3 coding DNA: TGCGCCAGCAGCCAAGGGGAGAAAGGCTACGAGCAGTACTTC. It yields the protein CASSQGEKGYEQYF.